The sequence of this TCR beta chain was determined in a study of blood T cell repertoires in COVID-19. CDR3 length: 14 residues. V was clipped by 1 base and J by 4 bases; unmatched bases: 0. Germline CDR1 and CDR2: SGHTA and FQGNSA. TCRdb's copy holds only in-frame clones and misses some; the assay was immunoSEQ multiplex PCR. This table holds more than 85,000 clones, approximately 90% found once. The V gene is TRBV7-2, the J gene TRBJ2-1; 8 bases map to TRBD2. Sequencing used peripheral blood. The TCR was taken from a woman aged 45-65 years with acute or convalescent COVID-19. The CDR3 region is CASSLGGGYNEQFF. In DNA form, the CDR3 reads TGTGCCAGCAGCTTAGGCGGGGGGTACAATGAGCAGTTCTTC.